These T cell receptor beta chains were read from a single sample in a study of shared clonotypes between healthy human individuals. Method: immunoSEQ multiplex PCR; TCRdb's copy keeps in-frame clones and lacks some. This sample carries 450,000 to 500,000 clones, 78% of them seen once, and the ten largest clones take 9.5% to 15%. Sample: PBMCs. The receptors were gathered from a woman in her thirties or forties in good health. Some clones in this sample may be carry-over from other donors' samples. Both conserved end residues are part of each CDR3. Each record gives: clone size, V gene, D gene, J gene, CDR3 DNA, CDR3 protein. A D gene is named only where the DNA matches it firmly. The listing skips clone size in some rows; elsewhere it reads once, few, many or a size class.

>NA|TRBV30|TRBD1|TRBJ1-5
TGTGCCTGGAATAAGGGGGGACAGCCCAATCAGCCCCAGCATTTT
CAWNKGGQPNQPQHF
>few|TRBV7-2|NA|TRBJ1-2
TGTGCCAGCAGCCCCCACTCGACAGCCTCCTATGGCTACACCTTC
CASSPHSTASYGYTF
>NA|TRBV4-2|NA|TRBJ2-5
TGTGCCAGCAGCCTCACTACCTGGGAGACCCAGTACTTC
CASSLTTWETQYF
>NA|TRBV5-6|NA|TRBJ1-1
TGTGCCAGCAGCTTGGCCATTTCGAGGGACATGAACACTGAAGCTTTCTTT
CASSLAISRDMNTEAFF
>NA|TRBV10-1|TRBD1|TRBJ2-7
TGCGCCAGCAGTTCAGGGGGCTACGAGCAGTACTTC
CASSSGGYEQYF
>few|TRBV5-4|NA|TRBJ2-1
TGTGCCAGCAGCCCCTATGGCTCCTACAATGAGCAGTTCTTC
CASSPYGSYNEQFF
>NA|TRBV28|NA|TRBJ1-5
TGTGCCAGCATCAGCGGGACTTGGGGGCAGCCCCAGCATTTT
CASISGTWGQPQHF
>NA|TRBV11-2|NA|TRBJ1-6
TGTGCCAGCAGCTTAGTAGCGGAAAATTCACCCCTCCACTTT
CASSLVAENSPLHF
>few|TRBV7-8|NA|TRBJ1-2
TGTGCCAGCAGCTTACCCTTGGGTGGCGGCGATAAAATAAGTGGCTACACCTTC
CASSLPLGGGDKISGYTF
>NA|TRBV6-4|NA|TRBJ2-1
TGTGCCAGCAGTACCCAGGGAGATTCCTACAATGAGCAGTTCTTC
CASSTQGDSYNEQFF
>NA|TRBV27|NA|TRBJ2-7
TGTGCCAGCAGTTCTCCAGGGGGACGCAGGGGGGCCTACGAGCAGTACTTC
CASSSPGGRRGAYEQYF
>NA|TRBV6-5|NA|TRBJ2-7
TGTGCCAGCAGTAAGGGGGCGGGAGTTTCGCACGAGCAGTACTTC
CASSKGAGVSHEQYF
>NA|TRBV19|TRBD2|TRBJ2-1
TGTGCCAGTAGTATCATGTCTAGCGGAAATGAGCAGTTCTTC
CASSIMSSGNEQFF
>NA|TRBV6-1|NA|TRBJ2-5
TGTGCCAGCAGTGAAGTGGTTCGGCAGACCCAGTACTTC
CASSEVVRQTQYF
>NA|TRBV6-1|TRBD2|TRBJ2-2
TGTGCCAGCAGTGAATTTGTGGGTAGCGGGGGCGGCGGGGAGCTGTTTTTT
CASSEFVGSGGGGELFF
>NA|TRBV27|TRBD2|TRBJ2-3
TGTGCCAGCAGTGTAGCGGGAGGGAACACAGATACGCAGTATTTT
CASSVAGGNTDTQYF
>NA|TRBV5-1|NA|TRBJ1-1
TGCGCCAGCAGCTTAAGCGGACAGAGGAACACTGAAGCTTTCTTT
CASSLSGQRNTEAFF
>NA|TRBV29-1|TRBD1|TRBJ1-1
TGCAGCGTTGAAGATGGTCAGGGGGTGACTGAAGCTTTCTTT
CSVEDGQGVTEAFF
>NA|TRBV28|TRBD2|TRBJ2-7
TGTGCCAGCAGCTCACAGGCTAGCGGACCCTACGAGCAGTACTTC
CASSSQASGPYEQYF
>NA|TRBV30|NA|TRBJ2-7
TGTGCCTGGAGTGTCCAGGGCGACGAGCAGTACTTC
CAWSVQGDEQYF
>NA|TRBV27|TRBD1|TRBJ1-1
TGTGCCAGCAGAACAGGGGGCACTGAAGCTTTCTTT
CASRTGGTEAFF
>NA|TRBV5-4|TRBD1|TRBJ1-2
TGTGCCAGCAGCATGGGACAGGGGAACTATGGCTACACCTTC
CASSMGQGNYGYTF
>NA|TRBV18|TRBD1|TRBJ2-7
TGTGCCAGCTCACCGGGACAGGGAACCTACGAGCAGTACTTC
CASSPGQGTYEQYF
>once|TRBV2|NA|TRBJ2-4
TGTGCCAGCTGGGGAGGCGGAGTAGCCAAAAACATTCAGTACTTC
CASWGGGVAKNIQYF
>NA|TRBV30|NA|TRBJ1-3
TGTGCCTGGAGCCAGGACAGACCCTACTCTGGAAACACCATATATTTT
CAWSQDRPYSGNTIYF
>NA|TRBV15|NA|TRBJ2-5
TGTGCCACCAGCAGAGACCCGGGAAGCAGGGAGACCCAGTACTTC
CATSRDPGSRETQYF
>NA|TRBV28|NA|TRBJ1-4
TGTGCCAGCAGTTTCCCCGTTAATGAAAAACTGTTTTTT
CASSFPVNEKLFF
>NA|TRBV19|NA|TRBJ2-1
TGTGCCAGTAGTATGGGGACGGGGAATGAGCAGTTCTTC
CASSMGTGNEQFF
>NA|TRBV27|NA|TRBJ2-7
TGTGCCAGCAGACACCGCCCTGAGCGTTCCTACGAGCAGTACTTC
CASRHRPERSYEQYF
>NA|TRBV4-2|TRBD1|TRBJ1-2
TGTGCCAGCAGCCAAGATGTGGGACAGCCCTACTATGGCTACACCTTC
CASSQDVGQPYYGYTF
>NA|TRBV11-2|NA|TRBJ1-1
TGTGCCAGCAGAGCCCCGGAGAACACTGAAGCTTTCTTT
CASRAPENTEAFF
>NA|TRBV7-3|TRBD2|TRBJ2-7
TGTGCCAGCAGCTTAGGTTGGGGAGCGGGAGCTAACGAGCAGTACTTC
CASSLGWGAGANEQYF
>once|TRBV18|NA|TRBJ2-5
TGTGCCAGCTCACCTGGTTTAGAGGAGACCCAGTACTTC
CASSPGLEETQYF
>NA|TRBV28|NA|TRBJ1-4
TGTGCCAGCAGCCTCCCCGGAGGGCGGTTTACTAATGAAAAACTGTTTTTT
CASSLPGGRFTNEKLFF
>NA|TRBV7-3|TRBD2|TRBJ2-3
TGTGCCAGCAGCTCAGGAGCGGGAGGGATGACAGATACGCAGTATTTT
CASSSGAGGMTDTQYF
>NA|TRBV27|NA|TRBJ2-7
TGTGCCAGCAGTTCCAGCGGCCACGAGCAGTACTTC
CASSSSGHEQYF
>NA|TRBV28|NA|TRBJ1-1
TGTGCCAGCAGTACCGTAACAGGGAGAGCTTTCTTT
CASSTVTGRAFF
>NA|TRBV11-2|NA|TRBJ1-2
TGTGCCAGCAGCTTAGACCAGGGGAATGGCTACACCTTC
CASSLDQGNGYTF
>NA|TRBV15|NA|TRBJ2-1
TGTGCCACGGCCCTTGGAGTGGTCAATGAGCAGTTCTTC
CATALGVVNEQFF
>NA|TRBV9|TRBD2|TRBJ2-5
TGTGCCAGCAGCGAAGCGGGAGTGGGGGAGACCCAGTACTTC
CASSEAGVGETQYF
>NA|TRBV28|TRBD1|TRBJ1-2
TGTGCCAGCAGGACAGGGTCGGGCTATGGCTACACCTTC
CASRTGSGYGYTF
>NA|TRBV6-9|NA|TRBJ2-7
TGTGCCAGCAGGGGACGGCCCTCCTACGAGCAGTACTTC
CASRGRPSYEQYF
>NA|TRBV5-1|NA|TRBJ2-1
TGCGCCAGCAGCTTACAAGGGACCCCGCTGAGCAATGAGCAGTTCTTC
CASSLQGTPLSNEQFF
>NA|TRBV5-6|TRBD1|TRBJ1-5
TGTGCCAGCAGCTTGGGTACAGGGGACCAGCCCCAGCATTTT
CASSLGTGDQPQHF
>NA|TRBV5-6|NA|TRBJ2-3
TGTGCCAGCAGCCCGCCCCTTGGTGGCACAGATACGCAGTATTTT
CASSPPLGGTDTQYF
>NA|TRBV5-1|NA|TRBJ2-1
TGCGCCAGCAGCTTAGATGGAAGACAGAGGCAGTTCTTC
CASSLDGRQRQFF
>NA|TRBV19|NA|TRBJ2-3
TGTGCCAGTACCGTTTCAGCGACTAGCACAGATACGCAGTATTTT
CASTVSATSTDTQYF
>once|TRBV6-5|NA|TRBJ1-5
TGTGCCAGCAGTTCCCCAGATAGTAATCAGCCCCAGCATTTT
CASSSPDSNQPQHF
>few|TRBV6-1|TRBD2|TRBJ2-7
TGTGCCAGCAGGGTAGCGGGGGCCACCTACGAGCAGTACTTC
CASRVAGATYEQYF
>NA|TRBV10-2|NA|TRBJ2-3
TGCGCCAGTCAGGGCCGCGCAGATACGCAGTATTTT
CASQGRADTQYF